Below, one T cell receptor (beta chain) is given with its context. Antigen: not known. The trim removed 4 bases at V and 6 bases at J, leaving 12 bases unmatched. CDR3 length: 15 amino acids. Germline V gene sequence: CDR1 SGHRS, CDR2 YFSETQ. This sample was taken from a study of cytomegalovirus exposure and HLA in healthy donors. Background on the study: Within the Caucasian-associated ancestry cluster were roughly 79% of the approximately 400 genotyped donors.

Points from the study as a whole: TCR beta sequences reportedly predicted most subjects' HLA-A and HLA-B alleles accurately. In a later analysis, an Asian-associated ancestry cluster reportedly showed fewer N-insertions than the roughly 700-donor mean.

Each donor was nominally healthy when sampled (though unrecorded immune exposures were likely). PCR primers comprised 60 Vbeta and 13 Jbeta primers. Generated by immunoSEQ multiplex PCR, the TCRdb table keeps only in-frame clones and is missing some. This sample contains roughly 77,000 clones. The sequencing input was PBMCs. This receptor was identified in a man under 40 in good health and CMV-seronegative. The chain combines TRBV5-1 with TRBJ1-1; 7 bases agree with TRBD1. The CDR3, as DNA: TGCGCCAGCAGCCCGTCGACAGGGCGGGGGGCTGAAGCTTTCTTT. Residues: CASSPSTGRGAEAFF. Together with reference TRBV5-1 and TRBJ1-1, the CDR3 gives the full variable domain: KAGVTQTPRYLIKTRGQQVTLSCSPISGHRSVSWYQQTPGQGLQFLFEYFSETQRNKGNFPGRFSGRQFSNSRSEMNVSTLELGDSALYLCASSPSTGRGAEAFFGQGTRLTVV.